The sequence of this TCR beta chain was determined in a study of persistence of HIV-infected CD4 T cells. General study points: TCR oligoclonality correlated with proviral oligoclonality in the same sorted populations.

As regards this clone: Antigen unknown.

The stimulus was an HIV-1 Gag 15-mer peptide pool, approximately 0.93 ug/peptide/mL. Sorting selected CD4+ T cells upregulating both CD40 ligand and CD69. Inclusion required CMV-positive serology and CD4+ counts above 400 cells/uL. PBMCs were depleted of CD8+ T cells before stimulation. The CDR3 is made up of 13 amino acids. V lost 7 bases, J lost 9 bases, and 9 bases stayed unmatched. The libraries were made with immunoSEQ version 4 in survey mode. The table came from immunoSEQ multiplex PCR; TCRdb's copy has only in-frame clones and leaves some out. This sample has under 25,000 clones, with about 62% found just once.

The rearrangement links TRBV12-3 or TRBV12-4 to TRBJ2-1; TRBD1 aligns across 7 bases. This specimen was CD4+ T cells sorted from PBMCs after approximately 20-hour stimulation, taken from a patient who received antiretroviral therapy. The source of this sequence is an adult woman with HIV who was CMV-seropositive. The CDR3 is CASIQTGQSEQFF. For the CDR3, the DNA is TGTGCCAGCATCCAGACAGGGCAAAGTGAGCAGTTCTTC.